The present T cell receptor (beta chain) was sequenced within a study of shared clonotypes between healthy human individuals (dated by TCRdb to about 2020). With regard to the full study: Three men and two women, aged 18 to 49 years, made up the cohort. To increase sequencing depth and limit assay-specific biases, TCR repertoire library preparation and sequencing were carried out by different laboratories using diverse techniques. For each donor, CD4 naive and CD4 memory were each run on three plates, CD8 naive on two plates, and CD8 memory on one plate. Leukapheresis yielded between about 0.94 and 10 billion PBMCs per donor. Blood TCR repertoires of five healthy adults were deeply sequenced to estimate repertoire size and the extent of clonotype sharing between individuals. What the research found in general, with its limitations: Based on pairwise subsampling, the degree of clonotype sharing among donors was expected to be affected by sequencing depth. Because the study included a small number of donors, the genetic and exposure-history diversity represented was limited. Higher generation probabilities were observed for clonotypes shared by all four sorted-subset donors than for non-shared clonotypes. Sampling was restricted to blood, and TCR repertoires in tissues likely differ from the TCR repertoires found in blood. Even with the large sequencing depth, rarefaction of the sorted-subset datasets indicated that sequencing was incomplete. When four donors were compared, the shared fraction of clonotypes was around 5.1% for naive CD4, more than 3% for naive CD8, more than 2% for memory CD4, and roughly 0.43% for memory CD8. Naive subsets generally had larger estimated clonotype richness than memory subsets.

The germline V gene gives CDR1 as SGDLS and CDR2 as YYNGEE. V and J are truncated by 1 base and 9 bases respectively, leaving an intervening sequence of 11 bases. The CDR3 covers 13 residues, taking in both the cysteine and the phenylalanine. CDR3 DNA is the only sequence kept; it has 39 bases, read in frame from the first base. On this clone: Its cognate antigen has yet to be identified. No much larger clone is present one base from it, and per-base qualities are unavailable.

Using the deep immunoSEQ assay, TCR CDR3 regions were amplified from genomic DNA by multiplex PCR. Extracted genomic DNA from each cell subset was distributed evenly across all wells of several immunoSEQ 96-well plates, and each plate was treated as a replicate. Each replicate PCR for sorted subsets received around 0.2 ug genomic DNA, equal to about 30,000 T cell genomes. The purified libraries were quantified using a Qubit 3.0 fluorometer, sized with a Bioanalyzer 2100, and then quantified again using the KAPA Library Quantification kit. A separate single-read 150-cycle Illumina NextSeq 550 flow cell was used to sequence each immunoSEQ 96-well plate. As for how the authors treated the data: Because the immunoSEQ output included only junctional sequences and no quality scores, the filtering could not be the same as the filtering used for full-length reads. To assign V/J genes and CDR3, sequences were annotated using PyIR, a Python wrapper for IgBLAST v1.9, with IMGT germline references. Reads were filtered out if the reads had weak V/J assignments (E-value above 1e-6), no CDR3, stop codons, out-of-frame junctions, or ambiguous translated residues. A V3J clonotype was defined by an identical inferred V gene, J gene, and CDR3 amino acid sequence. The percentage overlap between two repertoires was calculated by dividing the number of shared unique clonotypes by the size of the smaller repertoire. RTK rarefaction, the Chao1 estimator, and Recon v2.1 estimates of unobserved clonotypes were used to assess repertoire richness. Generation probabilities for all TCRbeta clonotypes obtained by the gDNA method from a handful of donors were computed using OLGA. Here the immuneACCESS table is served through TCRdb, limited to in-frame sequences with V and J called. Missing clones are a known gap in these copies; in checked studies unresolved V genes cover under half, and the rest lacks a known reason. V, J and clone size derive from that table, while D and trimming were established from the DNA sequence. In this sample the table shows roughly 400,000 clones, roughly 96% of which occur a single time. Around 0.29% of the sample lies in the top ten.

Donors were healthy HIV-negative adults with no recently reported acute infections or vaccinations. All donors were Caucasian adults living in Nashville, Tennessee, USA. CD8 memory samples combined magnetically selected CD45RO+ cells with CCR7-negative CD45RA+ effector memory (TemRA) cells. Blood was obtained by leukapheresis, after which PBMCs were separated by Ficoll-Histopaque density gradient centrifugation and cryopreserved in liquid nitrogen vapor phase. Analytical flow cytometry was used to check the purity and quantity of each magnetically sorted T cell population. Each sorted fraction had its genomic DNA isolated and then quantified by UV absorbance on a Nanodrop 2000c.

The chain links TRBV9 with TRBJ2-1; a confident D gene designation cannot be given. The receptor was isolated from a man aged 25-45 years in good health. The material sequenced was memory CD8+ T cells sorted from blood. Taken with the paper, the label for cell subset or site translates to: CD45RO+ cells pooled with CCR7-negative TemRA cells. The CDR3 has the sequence CASSVTWRGEQFF. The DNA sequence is TGTGCCAGCAGCGTAACCTGGCGTGGTGAGCAGTTCTTC.